These T cell receptor beta chains were read from a single sample in a study of identical twins. Via MiXCR, TCRdb re-called the 5' RACE reads, giving one row per CDR3 protein. Seen here are a few hundred thousand distinct CDR3 sequences, under 20% observed once, and the top ten hold roughly 12%. Sample: naive T cells sorted from blood. These receptors originate from a man aged 45-65 years in good health. Both conserved end residues are part of each CDR3.

v_gene | CDR3aa
TRBV20-1 | CSARPLHGNTEAFF
TRBV5-5 | CASSLGSRSTNEKLFF
TRBV5-1 | CASSSRGGPNEKLFF
TRBV10-3 | CAISQGGTGELFF
TRBV7-2 | CASSLAATAYEQYF
TRBV6-1 | CASSGTGATDTQYF
TRBV28 | CASSPGTGKGGDTQYF
TRBV28 | CASSFLSGGQETQYF
TRBV20-1 | CSARGRASRYEQYF
TRBV3-1 | CASSQVLSTDTQYF
TRBV5-5 | CASSPGHELNEKLFF
TRBV5-6 | CASSFRDRGYGYTF
TRBV20-1 | CSASRLAARTDTQYF
TRBV12-3/TRBV12-4 | CASQAGVSGF
TRBV11-2 | CASSLSLALYNEQFF
TRBV20-1 | CSARVSSGRARYTGELFF
TRBV4-2 | CVSSQEWGSLDNEQFF
TRBV5-1 | CASSLASRVKSYEQYF
TRBV5-5 | CASSLDAGISYNEQFF
TRBV4-2 | CASSLTLTSGRAGSYNEQFF
TRBV20-1 | CSAREGTAAGEQYF
TRBV28 | CASSPYSRALGSPLHF
TRBV5-1 | CASSIAGSSYEQYF
TRBV28 | CASSRDRTLVDEQYF
TRBV24-1 | CATSDLVGGNEQFF
TRBV5-1 | CASSRGVLSSYEQYF
TRBV9 | CASSVEGDRAYEQYF
TRBV29-1 | CSVDAGNTGELFF
TRBV5-1 | CASSGGTGHGYTF
TRBV3-1 | CASSQVGRGGFDEQFF
TRBV7-2 | CASRLAGGDTQYF
TRBV10-3 | CAISELRGGISTDTQYF
TRBV28 | CASSQETAPEGTDTQYF
TRBV4-3 | CASSQDRARGELFF
TRBV12-3/TRBV12-4 | CASSFVSPETQYF
TRBV7-2 | CASSEIPGRDEQFF
TRBV27 | CASSLFVGSGDTQYF
TRBV4-1 | CASSQVYAGETDTQYF
TRBV11-1 | CASSPGLLQENEQFF
TRBV15 | CATRPTGIDTQYF
TRBV12-3/TRBV12-4 | CASRSIRGQRLGKLFF
TRBV28 | CASSFSSGTLSYEQYF
TRBV27 | CASKQGLAGGDEQYF
TRBV6-1 | CASRPPWGQGASYGYTF
TRBV29-1 | CSGRGTDTQYF
TRBV12-3/TRBV12-4 | CASSHPGHTYEQYF
TRBV5-1 | CASSLETPGAEAFF
TRBV27 | CASSLGTSGRYEQFF
TRBV5-1 | CASSFRLGRTGELFF
TRBV15 | CATSTTSGGAYNEQFF
TRBV29-1 | CSGETGTSSYNEQFF
TRBV4-3 | CASSQIAGTDEQYF
TRBV27 | CASSLDRGIEQFF
TRBV28 | CASSLNPLAGVDEQFF
TRBV20-1 | CSARPEIYEQYF